The rows below give T cell receptor beta chains drawn from one sample of a study of T-cell memory formation after mild COVID-19. Each CDR3 protein gets one entry after TCRdb re-called the 5' RACE reads with MiXCR. Of fewer than 400,000 distinct CDR3 sequences in the sample, about an eighth were seen once. Sequencing used PBMCs or a T cell subset sorted from them (not recorded which). Source of these receptors: a man younger than 35 who had mild COVID-19 (a few samples of this study predate the infection). Cell type and time point are not known. The CDR3 runs from the conserved cysteine through the conserved F or W. Each record gives: CDR3 protein, J gene, clone size, CDR3 length, V gene. Rows give clone size only sometimes, using once, few, many, or a class for an expanded clone.

cdr3_aa: CASSQDLAGELFF; j_call: TRBJ2-2; clone_size: few; cdr3_length: 13; v_call: TRBV4-1
cdr3_aa: CASSFSGGDTQYF; j_call: TRBJ2-3; clone_size: few; cdr3_length: 13; v_call: TRBV5-1
cdr3_aa: CASSYSYRDFHNEQFF; j_call: TRBJ2-1; clone_size: few; cdr3_length: 16; v_call: TRBV6-2/TRBV6-3
cdr3_aa: CASSQVVAGSLNTEAFF; j_call: TRBJ1-1; clone_size: .; cdr3_length: 17; v_call: TRBV4-1
cdr3_aa: CASSSNWGDTEAFF; j_call: TRBJ1-1; clone_size: .; cdr3_length: 14; v_call: TRBV5-1
cdr3_aa: CSARLRDRAIGQYF; j_call: TRBJ2-7; clone_size: .; cdr3_length: 14; v_call: TRBV20-1
cdr3_aa: CASSPPGRAEETQYF; j_call: TRBJ2-5; clone_size: few; cdr3_length: 15; v_call: TRBV18
cdr3_aa: CGGASGPWNSPLHF; j_call: TRBJ1-6; clone_size: few; cdr3_length: 14; v_call: TRBV20-1
cdr3_aa: CASSFFALNEQFF; j_call: TRBJ2-1; clone_size: .; cdr3_length: 13; v_call: TRBV7-9
cdr3_aa: CASSHRDVDYEQYF; j_call: TRBJ2-7; clone_size: few; cdr3_length: 14; v_call: TRBV6-2/TRBV6-3
cdr3_aa: CASSYSGGETDTQYF; j_call: TRBJ2-3; clone_size: many; cdr3_length: 15; v_call: TRBV7-2
cdr3_aa: CASSQGLTVNTGELFF; j_call: TRBJ2-2; clone_size: few; cdr3_length: 16; v_call: TRBV4-3
cdr3_aa: CASSSPSQFKGYTF; j_call: TRBJ1-2; clone_size: .; cdr3_length: 14; v_call: TRBV28
cdr3_aa: CASGRGQGWGYEQYF; j_call: TRBJ2-7; clone_size: .; cdr3_length: 15; v_call: TRBV6-1
cdr3_aa: CASSGTGFSNQPQHF; j_call: TRBJ1-5; clone_size: few; cdr3_length: 15; v_call: TRBV7-9
cdr3_aa: CASSPRNVSGANVLTF; j_call: TRBJ2-6; clone_size: .; cdr3_length: 16; v_call: TRBV4-1
cdr3_aa: CATSRKGQGDGYTF; j_call: TRBJ1-2; clone_size: few; cdr3_length: 14; v_call: TRBV15
cdr3_aa: CASSHRLSWEMDTQYF; j_call: TRBJ2-3; clone_size: few; cdr3_length: 16; v_call: TRBV7-6
cdr3_aa: CASSSPRGASTDTQYF; j_call: TRBJ2-3; clone_size: few; cdr3_length: 16; v_call: TRBV4-1
cdr3_aa: CASSQVTGENTGELFF; j_call: TRBJ2-2; clone_size: .; cdr3_length: 16; v_call: TRBV4-1
cdr3_aa: CASSFWGLTGELFF; j_call: TRBJ2-2; clone_size: .; cdr3_length: 14; v_call: TRBV7-9
cdr3_aa: CASGGQHRDTNTGELFF; j_call: TRBJ2-2; clone_size: few; cdr3_length: 17; v_call: TRBV6-2/TRBV6-3
cdr3_aa: CSAATSGGTHEQFF; j_call: TRBJ2-1; clone_size: many; cdr3_length: 14; v_call: TRBV20-1
cdr3_aa: CASSRNIGPNTGELFF; j_call: TRBJ2-2; clone_size: .; cdr3_length: 16; v_call: TRBV11-2
cdr3_aa: CASSYSASGGQETQYF; j_call: TRBJ2-5; clone_size: .; cdr3_length: 16; v_call: TRBV6-5
cdr3_aa: CATSAPGTGVNEQYF; j_call: TRBJ2-7; clone_size: .; cdr3_length: 15; v_call: TRBV15
cdr3_aa: CASSYSSRGHYYNEQFF; j_call: TRBJ2-1; clone_size: few; cdr3_length: 17; v_call: TRBV6-5
cdr3_aa: CASSLVGQNVGDTQYF; j_call: TRBJ2-3; clone_size: .; cdr3_length: 16; v_call: TRBV5-1
cdr3_aa: CARTSGGANEQFF; j_call: TRBJ2-1; clone_size: many; cdr3_length: 13; v_call: TRBV12-3/TRBV12-4
cdr3_aa: CASSVMSPDTQYF; j_call: TRBJ2-3; clone_size: .; cdr3_length: 13; v_call: TRBV9
cdr3_aa: CASSPSPEGTDTQYF; j_call: TRBJ2-3; clone_size: few; cdr3_length: 15; v_call: TRBV6-5
cdr3_aa: CASSYTLGGAGNQPQHF; j_call: TRBJ1-5; clone_size: .; cdr3_length: 17; v_call: TRBV6-2/TRBV6-3
cdr3_aa: CASSLSNIDGYTF; j_call: TRBJ1-2; clone_size: few; cdr3_length: 13; v_call: TRBV7-9
cdr3_aa: CASSYGEAYGYTF; j_call: TRBJ1-2; clone_size: many; cdr3_length: 13; v_call: TRBV12-3/TRBV12-4
cdr3_aa: CASSFRQNTGELFF; j_call: TRBJ2-2; clone_size: many; cdr3_length: 14; v_call: TRBV7-2
cdr3_aa: CASSPSIAKNIQYF; j_call: TRBJ2-4; clone_size: .; cdr3_length: 14; v_call: TRBV6-2/TRBV6-3
cdr3_aa: CASSVLADITEAFF; j_call: TRBJ1-1; clone_size: few; cdr3_length: 14; v_call: TRBV3-1
cdr3_aa: CAIRGRGEQYF; j_call: TRBJ2-7; clone_size: .; cdr3_length: 11; v_call: TRBV10-3
cdr3_aa: CASSGQGQGNEQFF; j_call: TRBJ2-1; clone_size: few; cdr3_length: 14; v_call: TRBV7-2
cdr3_aa: CASTTRAGSDNQPQHF; j_call: TRBJ1-5; clone_size: few; cdr3_length: 16; v_call: TRBV12-3/TRBV12-4
cdr3_aa: CASSFGTDQPQHF; j_call: TRBJ1-5; clone_size: few; cdr3_length: 13; v_call: TRBV5-1
cdr3_aa: CASDMLSRGAGEAFF; j_call: TRBJ1-1; clone_size: .; cdr3_length: 15; v_call: TRBV6-1
cdr3_aa: CASSDLGQSNLRDNEQFF; j_call: TRBJ2-1; clone_size: few; cdr3_length: 18; v_call: TRBV2
cdr3_aa: CSVEDRVTTYNEQFF; j_call: TRBJ2-1; clone_size: few; cdr3_length: 15; v_call: TRBV29-1
cdr3_aa: CASSLVGGIDYGYTF; j_call: TRBJ1-2; clone_size: .; cdr3_length: 15; v_call: TRBV7-9
cdr3_aa: CASSSPSGRPWAPNEKLFF; j_call: TRBJ1-4; clone_size: .; cdr3_length: 19; v_call: TRBV7-2
cdr3_aa: CASSPPEGYNEQFF; j_call: TRBJ2-1; clone_size: many; cdr3_length: 14; v_call: TRBV7-2